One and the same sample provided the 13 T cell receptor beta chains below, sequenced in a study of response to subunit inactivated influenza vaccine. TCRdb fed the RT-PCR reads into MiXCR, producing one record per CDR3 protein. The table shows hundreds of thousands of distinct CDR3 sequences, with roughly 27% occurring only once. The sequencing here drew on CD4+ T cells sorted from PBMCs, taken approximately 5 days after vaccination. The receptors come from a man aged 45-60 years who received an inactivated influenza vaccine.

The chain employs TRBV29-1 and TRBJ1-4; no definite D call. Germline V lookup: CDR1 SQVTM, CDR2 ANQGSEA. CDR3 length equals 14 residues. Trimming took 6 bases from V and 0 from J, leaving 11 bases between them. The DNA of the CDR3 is TGCAGCGTCGCCTACAGAGCAACTAATGAAAAACTGTTTTTT. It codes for CSVAYRATNEKLFF.

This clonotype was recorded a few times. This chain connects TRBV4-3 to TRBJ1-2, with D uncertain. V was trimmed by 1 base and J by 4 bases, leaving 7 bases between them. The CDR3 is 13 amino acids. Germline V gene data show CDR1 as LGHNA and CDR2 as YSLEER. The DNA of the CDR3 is TGCGCCAGCAGCCAAGGGACCTTCTATGGCTACACCTTC. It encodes CASSQGTFYGYTF.

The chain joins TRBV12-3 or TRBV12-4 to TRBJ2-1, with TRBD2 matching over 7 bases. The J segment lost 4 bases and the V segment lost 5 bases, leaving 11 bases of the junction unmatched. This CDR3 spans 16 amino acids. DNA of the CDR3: TGTGCCAGCAGTCCGCCACTAGCGAACCCTTACAATGAGCAGTTCTTC. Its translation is CASSPPLANPYNEQFF.

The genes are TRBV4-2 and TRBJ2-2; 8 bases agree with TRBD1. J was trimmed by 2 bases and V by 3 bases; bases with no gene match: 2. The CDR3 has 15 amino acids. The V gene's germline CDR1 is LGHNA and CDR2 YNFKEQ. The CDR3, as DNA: TGTGCCAGCAGCCAGGGACAGGCCAACACCGGGGAGCTGTTTTTT. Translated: CASSQGQANTGELFF.

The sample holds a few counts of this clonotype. CDR3 coding DNA: TGTGCCAGCACGCCCGGGGACAGAAACAATGAGCAGTTCTTC. Protein sequence: CASTPGDRNNEQFF. This chain joins TRBV12-3 or TRBV12-4 and TRBJ2-1, with 7 bases identical to TRBD1. The CDR3 is made up of 14 amino acids. J was trimmed by 5 bases and V by 7 bases; bases with no gene match: 8.

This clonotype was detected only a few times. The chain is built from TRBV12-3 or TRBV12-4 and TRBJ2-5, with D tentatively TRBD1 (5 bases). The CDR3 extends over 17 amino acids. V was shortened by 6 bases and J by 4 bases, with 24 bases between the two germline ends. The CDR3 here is CASSSPKLSRVVETQYF. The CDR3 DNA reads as TGTGCCAGCAGCTCCCCTAAGCTTTCCAGGGTAGTAGAGACCCAGTACTTC.

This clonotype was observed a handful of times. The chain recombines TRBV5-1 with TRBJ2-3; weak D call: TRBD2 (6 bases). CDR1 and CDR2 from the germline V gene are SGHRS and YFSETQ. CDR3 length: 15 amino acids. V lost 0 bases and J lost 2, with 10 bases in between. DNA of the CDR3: TGCGCCAGCAGCTTGGAGGCGGGAACCACAGATACGCAGTATTTT. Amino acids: CASSLEAGTTDTQYF.

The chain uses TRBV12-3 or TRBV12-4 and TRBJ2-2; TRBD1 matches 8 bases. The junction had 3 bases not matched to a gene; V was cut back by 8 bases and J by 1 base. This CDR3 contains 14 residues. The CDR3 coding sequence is TGTGCCAGCGCGGGACAGGAGAACACCGGGGAGCTGTTTTTT. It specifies CASAGQENTGELFF.

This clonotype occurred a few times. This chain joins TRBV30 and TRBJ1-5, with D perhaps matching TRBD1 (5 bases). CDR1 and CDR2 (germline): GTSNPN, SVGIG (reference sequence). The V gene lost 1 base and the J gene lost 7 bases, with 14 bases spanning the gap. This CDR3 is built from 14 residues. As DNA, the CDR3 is TGTGCCTGGAGTGCTACAGGTCCAGGACAGCCCCAGCATTTT. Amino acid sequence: CAWSATGPGQPQHF.

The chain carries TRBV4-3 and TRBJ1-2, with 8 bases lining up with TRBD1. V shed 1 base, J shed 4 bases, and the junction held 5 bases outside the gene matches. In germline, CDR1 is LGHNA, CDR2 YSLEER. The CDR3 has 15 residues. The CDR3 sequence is CASSQVRTGLYGYTF. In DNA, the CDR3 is TGCGCCAGCAGCCAAGTCCGGACAGGGCTCTATGGCTACACCTTC.

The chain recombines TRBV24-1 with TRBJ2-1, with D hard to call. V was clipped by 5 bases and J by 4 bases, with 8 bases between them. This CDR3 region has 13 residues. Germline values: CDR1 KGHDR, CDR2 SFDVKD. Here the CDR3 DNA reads TGTGCCACCAGTGGCCGCCTGTACAATGAGCAGTTCTTC. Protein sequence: CATSGRLYNEQFF.

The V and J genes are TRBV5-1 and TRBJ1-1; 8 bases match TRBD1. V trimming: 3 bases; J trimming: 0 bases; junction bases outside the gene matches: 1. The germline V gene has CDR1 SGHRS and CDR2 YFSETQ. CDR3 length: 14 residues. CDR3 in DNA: TGCGCCAGCAGCTGGACAGGGCTGAACACTGAAGCTTTCTTT. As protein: CASSWTGLNTEAFF.

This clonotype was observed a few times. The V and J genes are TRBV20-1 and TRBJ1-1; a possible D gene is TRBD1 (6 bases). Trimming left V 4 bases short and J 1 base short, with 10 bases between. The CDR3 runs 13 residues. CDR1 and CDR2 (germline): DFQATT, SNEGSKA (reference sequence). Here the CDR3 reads CSATLGGNTEAFF. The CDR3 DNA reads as TGCAGTGCTACTTTAGGGGGGAACACTGAAGCTTTCTTT.